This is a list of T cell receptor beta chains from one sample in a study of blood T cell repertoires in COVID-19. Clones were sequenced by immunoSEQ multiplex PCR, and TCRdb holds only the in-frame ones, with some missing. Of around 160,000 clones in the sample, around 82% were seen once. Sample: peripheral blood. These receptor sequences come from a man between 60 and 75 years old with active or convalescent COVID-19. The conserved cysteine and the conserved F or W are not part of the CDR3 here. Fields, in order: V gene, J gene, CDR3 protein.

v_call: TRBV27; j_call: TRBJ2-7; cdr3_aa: ASSYRSGSYEQY
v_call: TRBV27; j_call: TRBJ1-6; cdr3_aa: ASSLRQGGSPLH
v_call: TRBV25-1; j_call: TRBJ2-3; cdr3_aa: ASSEYRTGGLDTQY
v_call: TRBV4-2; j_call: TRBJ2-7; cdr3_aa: ASSPVGGGRYEQY
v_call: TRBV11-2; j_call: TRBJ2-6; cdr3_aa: ASSLYSGANVLT
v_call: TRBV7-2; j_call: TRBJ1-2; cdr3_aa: ASSLESQVYYGYT
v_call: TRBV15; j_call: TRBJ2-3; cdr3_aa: ATSTLAGATDTQY
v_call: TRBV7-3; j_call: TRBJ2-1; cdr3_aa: ASSKQQGNEQF
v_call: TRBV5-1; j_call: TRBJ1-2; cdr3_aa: ASSEVTGGEGYT
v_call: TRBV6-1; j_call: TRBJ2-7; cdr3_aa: ASSEHPGTYEQY
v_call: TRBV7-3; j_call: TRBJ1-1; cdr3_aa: ASSFLLDTEAF
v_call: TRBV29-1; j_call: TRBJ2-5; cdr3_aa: SVAPGRGTQY
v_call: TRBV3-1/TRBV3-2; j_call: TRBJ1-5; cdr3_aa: ASSQVDRTNYPSNQPQH
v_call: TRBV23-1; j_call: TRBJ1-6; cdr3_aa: ATSQGVVPCTAGVYNSPLH
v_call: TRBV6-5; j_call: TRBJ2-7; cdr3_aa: ASSSYSRQGTYEQY
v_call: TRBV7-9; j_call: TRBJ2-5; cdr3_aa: ASSSRYGGGETQY
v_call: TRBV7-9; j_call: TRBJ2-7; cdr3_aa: ASSPRQGPYEQY
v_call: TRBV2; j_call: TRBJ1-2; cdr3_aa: ASSEAGTDYGYT
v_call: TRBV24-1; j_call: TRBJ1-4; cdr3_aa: ATSESGQSTNEKLF
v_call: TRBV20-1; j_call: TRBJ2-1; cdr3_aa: SPRAYNEQF
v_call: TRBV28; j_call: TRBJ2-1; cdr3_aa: ASSSPTSGRANEQF
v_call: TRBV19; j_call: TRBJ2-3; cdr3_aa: ASSDLGGETQY
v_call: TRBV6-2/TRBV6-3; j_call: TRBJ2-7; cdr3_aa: ASRRGRGEIYEQY
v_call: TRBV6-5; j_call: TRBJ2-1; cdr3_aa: ASASGRAVGNEQF
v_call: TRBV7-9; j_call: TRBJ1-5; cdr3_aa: ASSLATGDYSNQPQH
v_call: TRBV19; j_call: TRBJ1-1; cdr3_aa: ASSTGQVNTEAF
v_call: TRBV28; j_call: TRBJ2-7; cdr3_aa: ASDTGEPHEQY
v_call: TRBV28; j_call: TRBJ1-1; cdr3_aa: ASSLRTGTGGNTEAF
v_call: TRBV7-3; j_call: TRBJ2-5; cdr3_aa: ASSLWGRSGRGETQY
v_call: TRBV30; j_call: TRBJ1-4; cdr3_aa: AWATGGGEKLF
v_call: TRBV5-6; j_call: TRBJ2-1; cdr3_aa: ASSLRGPYNEQF
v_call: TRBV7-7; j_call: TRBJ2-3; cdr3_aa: ASSLRPTEDTQY
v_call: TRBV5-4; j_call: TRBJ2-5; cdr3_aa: ASSPATGDGETQY